Listed below are T cell receptor beta chains from one sample, sequenced in a study of blood T cell repertoires in COVID-19. The method was immunoSEQ multiplex PCR; TCRdb's version includes in-frame clones alone and lacks a portion of them. This sample has 400,000 or so clones, with more than 80% found just once. Material: PBMCs or T cells enriched from blood (not recorded which). These receptors all stem from a man younger than 45 who had recovered from COVID-19. The CDR3 runs from the conserved cysteine through the conserved F or W. D genes are given only for firm matches. A clone size is listed for some rows: how often the clone was seen (once, few, many), or a class if it is expanded.

cdr3_length	d_call	v_call	j_call	clone_size	cdr3_nt	cdr3_aa
21	.	TRBV5-1	TRBJ2-7	.	TGCGCCAGCAGCTTGGCGGGCCCCTACCTCCCGATACAGGGCCCGACCTACGAGCAGTACTTC	CASSLAGPYLPIQGPTYEQYF
15	TRBD2	TRBV30	TRBJ2-5	.	TGTGCCTGGGGCCGAGGACTAGCGGGACAAGAGACCCAGTACTTC	CAWGRGLAGQETQYF
15	TRBD1	TRBV7-3	TRBJ2-7	.	TGTGCCAGCAGCTTAGGACAGGGGGCCATGTACGAGCAGTACTTC	CASSLGQGAMYEQYF
13	TRBD1	TRBV7-6	TRBJ1-2	.	TGTGCCAGCAGCCTCGACAGGGATTATGGCTACACCTTC	CASSLDRDYGYTF
15	TRBD2	TRBV3-1/TRBV3-2	TRBJ2-1	.	TGTGCCAGCAGCCAAGATTCTAGCGGGAGGGATGAGCAGTTCTTC	CASSQDSSGRDEQFF
16	TRBD1	TRBV28	TRBJ1-2	.	TGTGCCAGCAGTCCCCCCCGGACAGGTTTTTTTTCTCGCTACACCTTC	CASSPPRTGFFSRYTF
12	.	TRBV3-1/TRBV3-2	TRBJ1-6	.	TGTGCCAGCAGGGCGGGTAATTCACCCCTCCACTTT	CASRAGNSPLHF
14	TRBD1	TRBV29-1	TRBJ2-3	.	TGCAGCGTTGGTGGGACAGGGGGAGCAGATACGCAGTATTTT	CSVGGTGGADTQYF
16	TRBD2	TRBV5-4	TRBJ2-1	.	TGTGCCAGCAGCTTAACCGCGGGAGGCCCTTACAATGAGCAGTTCTTC	CASSLTAGGPYNEQFF
13	.	TRBV12-5	TRBJ1-5	.	TGTGCTAGTGGGGAGGGGGGGTATCAGCCCCAGCATTTT	CASGEGGYQPQHF
15	.	TRBV9	TRBJ2-5	.	TGTGCCAGCAGCGTTGGTCCCCTCGGTTCAGAGACCCAGTACTTC	CASSVGPLGSETQYF
14	TRBD1	TRBV5-1	TRBJ1-6	.	TGCGCCAGCAGCCAGGGACAGGGTATGTCACCCCTCCACTTT	CASSQGQGMSPLHF
15	TRBD1	TRBV3-1/TRBV3-2	TRBJ2-1	.	TGTGCCAGCAGTTCCCGGACAGGGGCCTACAATGAGCAGTTCTTC	CASSSRTGAYNEQFF
15	.	TRBV5-5	TRBJ2-7	.	TGTGCCAGCAGCTTGGCGGCCCTGCGAGGGTACGAGCAGTACTTC	CASSLAALRGYEQYF
15	TRBD2	TRBV7-3	TRBJ2-1	.	TGTGCCAGCAGCTTAGCGGGAGGGGTCTACAATGAGCAGTTCTTC	CASSLAGGVYNEQFF
14	.	TRBV28	TRBJ2-5	.	TGTGCCAGCAGTTCCCCAGCGGACCAAGAGACCCAGTACTTC	CASSSPADQETQYF
13	TRBD2	TRBV19	TRBJ2-1	.	TGTGCCAGTAGCTGGACTAGAAACAATGAGCAGTTCTTC	CASSWTRNNEQFF
15	TRBD1	TRBV6-5	TRBJ1-6	.	TGTGCCAGCAGCCGTTCCCAGGGGGATAATTCACCCCTCCACTTT	CASSRSQGDNSPLHF
14	TRBD1	TRBV11-3	TRBJ2-3	.	TGTGCCAGCAGTTCAACAGGGGGCACAGATACGCAGTATTTT	CASSSTGGTDTQYF
14	TRBD1	TRBV29-1	TRBJ1-2	.	TGCAGCACATTAGGACAGGGTGAAGTCTATGGCTACACCTTC	CSTLGQGEVYGYTF
15	.	TRBV7-6	TRBJ1-4	once	TGTGCCAGCAAGGCAGGCAGTGCAACTAATGAAAAACTGTTTTTT	CASKAGSATNEKLFF
13	TRBD2	TRBV10-3	TRBJ2-3	.	TGTGCCATCGGAGCGGGGCCACTAGATACGCAGTATTTT	CAIGAGPLDTQYF
18	TRBD1	TRBV19	TRBJ1-1	.	TGTGCCAGTACGCCTTATGGGACAGTAACTATTTTGAACACTGAAGCTTTCTTT	CASTPYGTVTILNTEAFF
11	.	TRBV20-1	TRBJ1-4	.	TGCAGTGCCCCCGGTCGGGAAAAACTGTTTTTT	CSAPGREKLFF
15	.	TRBV18	TRBJ1-5	.	TGTGCCAGCTCACTGAGCGTAGGAGGCAATCAGCCCCAGCATTTT	CASSLSVGGNQPQHF
16	TRBD2	TRBV5-8	TRBJ2-1	.	TGTGCCAGCAGCTGGGGACTAGCGGGAACCTACAATGAGCAGTTCTTC	CASSWGLAGTYNEQFF
15	.	TRBV6-1	TRBJ1-5	.	TGTGCCAGCAGTGAAGAACAGCTCCCCAATCAGCCCCAGCATTTT	CASSEEQLPNQPQHF
14	.	TRBV5-8	TRBJ2-5	.	TGTGCCAGCACTAGGGGGGGACTTCAAGAGACCCAGTACTTC	CASTRGGLQETQYF
15	.	TRBV2	TRBJ2-7	.	TGTGCCAGCAGTGAAGCGCCTAGGTCTTCCTACGAGCAGTACTTC	CASSEAPRSSYEQYF
12	.	TRBV5-1	TRBJ1-2	.	TGCGCCAGCAGCCCGGGTCTATATGGCTACACCTTC	CASSPGLYGYTF
15	.	TRBV13	TRBJ1-4	.	TGTGCCAGCAGCCCCCGTGGCCTACTGGAGGAAAAACTGTTTTTT	CASSPRGLLEEKLFF
14	.	TRBV7-8	TRBJ1-2	.	TGTGCCAGCAGGCGTGTAGGGGCCTTAAATGGCTACACCTTC	CASRRVGALNGYTF
17	.	TRBV4-1	TRBJ1-6	.	TGCGCCAGCAGCCAAGCGACGCGGAGCTCCTATAATTCACCCCTCCACTTT	CASSQATRSSYNSPLHF
15	TRBD1	TRBV7-2	TRBJ2-1	.	TGTGCCAGCAGCCCACGACAGGGGGCGCGTAATGAGCAGTTCTTC	CASSPRQGARNEQFF
12	.	TRBV10-2	TRBJ1-5	.	TGCGCCAGCAGTGACAGGATTCAGCCCCAGCATTTT	CASSDRIQPQHF
14	.	TRBV7-2	TRBJ2-1	once	TGTGCCAGCAGCTTATATGGGCCCTACAATGAGCAGTTCTTC	CASSLYGPYNEQFF
15	TRBD2	TRBV29-1	TRBJ2-3	once	TGCAGCGTGGGCCCGACTAGCGGGGCGGAAGATACGCAGTATTTT	CSVGPTSGAEDTQYF
17	TRBD1	TRBV9	TRBJ2-5	.	TGTGCCAGCAGCGCGGGACAGGGGATTGATTGGCAAGAGACCCAGTACTTC	CASSAGQGIDWQETQYF
14	TRBD1	TRBV28	TRBJ2-1	.	TGTGCCAGCAGAGACAGGGGGCTCTACAATGAGCAGTTCTTC	CASRDRGLYNEQFF